These 29 T cell receptor beta chains were sequenced from one sample in a study of control samples from healthy donors and cancer patients. The table came from immunoSEQ multiplex PCR; TCRdb's copy has only in-frame clones and leaves some out. The sample includes 150,000 or so clones, approximately 86% of them seen just once. The sequenced material came from blood. The receptors originated from a man aged 18-30 years in good health.

The chain joins TRBV28 to TRBJ2-7, with D unclear. V was cut by 5 bases and J by 1 base, with 3 bases left in between. Germline CDR1 reads MDHEN; CDR2 reads SYDVKM. The CDR3 contains 11 residues. CDR3 sequence (DNA): TGTGCCAGCAGTCAATCCTACGAGCAGTACTTC. It is translated as CASSQSYEQYF.

This clone was found once. In nucleotides, the CDR3 is TGTGCCACCAGTGATAGCGGGGGGGCTGTGAGCAATGAGCAGTTCTTC. It yields the protein CATSDSGGAVSNEQFF. The J gene is TRBJ2-1, the V gene TRBV24-1; TRBD2 matches 10 bases. Losses at the gene ends were 3 bases for V and 6 bases for J; bases not matched to a gene: 7. Looked up from germline, CDR1 is KGHDR and CDR2 is SFDVKD. This CDR3 is 16 amino acids long.

The rearrangement links TRBV15 to TRBJ2-5; TRBD1 matches 7 bases. The V segment lost 6 bases and the J segment 1 base; nucleotides outside the gene matches: 2. The CDR3 totals 13 residues. Germline V gene lookup returns CDR1 LNHNV and CDR2 YYDKDF (reference sequence). CDR3: CATRWTGQETQYF. CDR3 nucleotides: TGTGCCACCAGATGGACAGGCCAAGAGACCCAGTACTTC.

This chain connects TRBV24-1 to TRBJ1-2, with TRBD1 matching 10 bases. There are 14 residues in the CDR3. V trimming: 7 bases; J trimming: 3 bases; junction bases outside the gene matches: 4. The germline V gene has CDR1 KGHDR and CDR2 SFDVKD. The CDR3 spells CATRGQGDHYGYTF. CDR3 nucleotide sequence: TGTGCCACCAGAGGACAGGGGGATCACTATGGCTACACCTTC.

Here the CDR3 reads CASRGTDEAFF. The CDR3 DNA reads TGTGCCAGCAGGGGGACAGATGAAGCTTTCTTT. The chain has TRBV2 and TRBJ1-1; 7 bases agree with TRBD1. The CDR3 contains 11 residues. V shed 6 bases and J 7 bases; nucleotides not matched to a gene: 2. The germline gives CDR1 SNHLY, CDR2 FYNNEI.

The V call is TRBV19, the J call TRBJ2-1; 8 nucleotides match TRBD1. CDR1 and CDR2 (germline): LNHDA, SQIVND (reference sequence). V trimming: 4 bases; J trimming: 1 base; junction bases outside the gene matches: 3. The CDR3 is 15 residues long. CDR3 loop: CASSRTGSSYNEQFF. CDR3 coding DNA: TGTGCCAGTAGTAGGACAGGGAGTTCCTACAATGAGCAGTTCTTC.

The chain employs TRBV7-6 and TRBJ2-1, with TRBD2 matching over 10 bases. The CDR3 sequence is 17 residues long. V lost 1 base and J lost 0; bases outside the gene matches: 3. Germline V lookup: CDR1 SGHVS, CDR2 FNYEAQ. The CDR3 sequence: CASSLVPSGGSYNEQFF. CDR3 in DNA: TGTGCCAGCAGCTTAGTTCCTAGCGGGGGCTCCTACAATGAGCAGTTCTTC.

The chain has TRBV15 and TRBJ1-6; D not resolved. V was clipped by 2 bases and J by 8 bases, with 13 bases between them. CDR3 length: 15 amino acids. In germline, CDR1 is LNHNV, CDR2 YYDKDF (reference sequence). This chain's CDR3 is CATSRSRDGYSPLHF. CDR3 sequence (DNA): TGTGCCACCAGCAGATCTCGGGATGGGTATTCACCCCTCCACTTT. Variable domain in full (rest from reference TRBV15 and TRBJ1-6): DAMVIQNPRYQVTQFGKPVTLSCSQTLNHNVMYWYQQKSSQAPKLLFHYYDKDFNNEADTPDNFQSRRPNTSFCFLDIRSPGLGDTAMYLCATSRSRDGYSPLHFGNGTRLTVT.

This chain joins TRBV7-2 and TRBJ1-1; no definite D call. The CDR3 totals 13 residues. The V and J ends lost 1 base and 3 bases respectively, with 6 bases between them. Germline loops: CDR1 SGHTA, CDR2 FQGNSA. The CDR3 region is CASSLGRYTEAFF. The CDR3 DNA reads as TGTGCCAGCAGCTTAGGACGGTACACTGAAGCTTTCTTT.

This clone has a single count. The chain is built from TRBV4-2 and TRBJ1-2, with a weak D call TRBD1 (5 bases). V was trimmed by 0 bases and J by 6 bases, leaving 8 bases between them. The germline gives CDR1 LGHNA, CDR2 YNFKEQ. CDR3 length equals 13 residues. CDR3 sequence reads: CASSQDRGNGYTF. The CDR3 DNA sequence: TGTGCCAGCAGCCAAGATCGGGGGAATGGCTACACCTTC.

DNA of the CDR3: TGCGCCAGCAGCATATACTCGGGACTAGAACCAGATACGCAGTATTTT. Protein product: CASSIYSGLEPDTQYF. The rearrangement joins TRBV5-1 to TRBJ2-3; 8 positions agree with TRBD2. CDR1 is SGHRS and CDR2 is YFSETQ in the germline V gene. Trimming cost V 4 bases and J 4 bases; bases outside gene matches: 11. This CDR3 is 16 amino acids long.

This chain links TRBV7-2 with TRBJ2-7; the D is unclear. This CDR3 is 15 amino acids long. V lost 1 base to trimming and J lost 4 bases, with 14 bases between them. CDR1 SGHTA and CDR2 FQGNSA come from the germline V gene. The CDR3 nucleotides read TGTGCCAGCAGCTTAGAGGCAGTGGAGACTTACGAGCAGTACTTC. Amino acids: CASSLEAVETYEQYF.

The chain employs TRBV30 and TRBJ1-1, with D maybe TRBD1 (5 bases). V shed 8 bases and J shed 7 bases, with 17 bases lying between them. This CDR3 has 12 residues. CDR1 and CDR2 from the germline V gene are GTSNPN and SVGIG (reference sequence). CDR3 coding DNA: TGTGCCCTGACGTGGGGGATCGGTGAAGCTTTCTTT. The encoded protein is CALTWGIGEAFF.

This chain connects TRBV4-2 to TRBJ2-5; TRBD2 agrees at 12 bases. Germline CDR1 is LGHNA and CDR2 is YNFKEQ. CDR3 length: 16 residues. J lost 4 bases, V lost 4 bases, and 7 bases had no gene match. The CDR3 sequence is CASSPSPSGGGETQYF. The CDR3 region has the DNA TGTGCCAGCAGCCCTTCCCCTAGCGGGGGGGGAGAGACCCAGTACTTC.

The chain recombines TRBV6-2 or TRBV6-3 with TRBJ1-4; D perhaps matches TRBD1 (6 bases). Germline CDR1 is MNHEY and CDR2 is SVGEGT. The CDR3 is made up of 15 amino acids. V lost 0 bases to trimming and J lost 8 bases, with 13 bases between them. CDR3 coding DNA: TGTGCCAGCAGTTACTCCCGGACAGCCTCCGAAAAACTGTTTTTT. Its translation is CASSYSRTASEKLFF.

This rearrangement joins TRBV6-5 to TRBJ2-7, with D maybe TRBD1 (6 bases). The CDR3 runs to 13 residues. V lost 6 bases to trimming and J lost 6 bases, with 15 bases between them. The germline gives CDR1 MNHEY, CDR2 SVGAGI. The CDR3 here is CASRRTGRSEQYF. For the CDR3, the DNA is TGTGCCAGCAGGCGCACAGGGCGCAGCGAGCAGTACTTC.

This clone is a singleton in its sample. This rearrangement joins TRBV18 to TRBJ2-7; 7 bases are a match to TRBD2. The CDR3 totals 16 residues. The V and J ends lost 2 bases and 7 bases, in that order; junction bases with no gene match: 14. Germline lookup yields CDR1 KGHSH and CDR2 LQKENI. CDR3 DNA: TGTGCCAGCTCACCATTGTCGACTTCTCGGGGAGGGGAGCAGTACTTC. This codes for CASSPLSTSRGGEQYF.

This sequence joins TRBV7-2 and TRBJ2-1; 8 nucleotides agree with TRBD2. The length of the CDR3 is 17 residues. Germline lookup yields CDR1 SGHTA and CDR2 FQGNSA. V lost 2 bases, J lost 4 bases, and 10 bases stayed unmatched. DNA of the CDR3: TGTGCCAGCAGCTTATCGACAGTGCGGGGGGTATACAATGAGCAGTTCTTC. Encoded protein: CASSLSTVRGVYNEQFF.

J is TRBJ2-1 and V is TRBV28, with 10 bases fitting TRBD1. This CDR3 is built from 17 residues. Trimming cost V 5 bases and J 2 bases; bases outside gene matches: 9. Germline CDR1 reads MDHEN; CDR2 reads SYDVKM. For the CDR3, the DNA is TGTGCCAGCAGTCCTCGCCCGGGACAGGGGCCCTACAATGAGCAGTTCTTC. Translated, it gives CASSPRPGQGPYNEQFF.

V usage is TRBV11-2 and J usage is TRBJ2-7; D might be TRBD2 (6 bases). Deletions cut 6 bases from V and 4 bases from J, with 19 bases between. The length of the CDR3 is 15 residues. CDR1 and CDR2 from the germline V gene are SGHAT and FQNNGV. The CDR3 coding sequence is TGTGCCAGCAGGCCTTTGCGGGGTACGCAATACGAGCAGTACTTC. Translating it yields CASRPLRGTQYEQYF.

The rearrangement uses TRBV9 and TRBJ1-1; 10 nucleotides agree with TRBD1. The ends lost 6 bases at V and 3 bases at J; junction bases unmatched: 11. This CDR3 region has 16 residues. The germline CDR1 and CDR2 sequences are SGDLS and YYNGEE. The CDR3 nucleotides read TGTGCCAGCACCAGGGACAGGGGCAGCGGGGACACTGAAGCTTTCTTT. Its protein is CASTRDRGSGDTEAFF.

The CDR3 is CASSWDTLRSEQYF. The CDR3 nucleotides are TGTGCCAGCAGCTGGGACACCCTCCGGTCCGAGCAGTACTTC. This chain links TRBV5-6 with TRBJ2-7; D might be TRBD1 (6 bases). Deletions cut 3 bases from V and 6 bases from J, with 16 bases between. The CDR3 is made up of 14 amino acids. From germline, CDR1 is SGHDT and CDR2 YYEEEE.

J is TRBJ2-7 and V is TRBV4-3, with unresolved D. The CDR3 extends over 17 amino acids. The V and J ends lost 1 base and 2 bases respectively, with 18 bases between them. In germline, CDR1 is LGHNA, CDR2 YSLEER. CDR3 sequence (DNA): TGCGCCAGCAGCCAAGGGTATAGGGTGTCAAGGACCTACGAGCAGTACTTC. It codes for CASSQGYRVSRTYEQYF.

The rearrangement links TRBV28 to TRBJ1-2; no clear D gene. V lost 6 bases to trimming and J lost 8 bases, with 22 bases between them. The CDR3 totals 15 residues. Looked up from germline, CDR1 is MDHEN and CDR2 is SYDVKM. The CDR3 protein is CASRFLGLGGGGYTF. As DNA, the CDR3 is TGTGCCAGCAGATTCCTCGGGCTCGGAGGAGGGGGCTACACCTTC.

V is TRBV5-6 and J is TRBJ1-1; 12 bases line up with TRBD1. Looked up from germline, CDR1 is SGHDT and CDR2 is YYEEEE. The CDR3 is made up of 16 amino acids. V was pared by 2 bases and J by 4 bases, with 6 bases of the junction left unmatched. In nucleotides, the CDR3 is TGTGCCAGCAGCTTACTCCCGGGACAGGGGGCCACTGAAGCTTTCTTT. Its translation is CASSLLPGQGATEAFF.

The chain is built from TRBV27 and TRBJ1-6, with D uncertain. The germline CDR1 and CDR2 sequences are MNHEY and SMNVEV (reference sequence). The ends were cut back, 0 bases at V and 0 bases at J, with 12 bases in the middle. This CDR3 is built from 18 residues. The CDR3 spells CASSLSWQERSYNSPLHF. For the CDR3, the DNA is TGTGCCAGCAGTTTATCATGGCAGGAGCGCTCCTATAATTCACCCCTCCACTTT.

The V and J genes are TRBV7-9 and TRBJ1-3; 7 bases are a match to TRBD1. This CDR3 contains 14 residues. The trim removed 3 bases at V and 4 bases at J, leaving 3 bases unmatched. Germline V gene lookup returns CDR1 SEHNR and CDR2 FQNEAQ (reference sequence). This chain's CDR3 is CASSLDRQGNTIYF. DNA for the CDR3: TGTGCCAGCAGCTTGGACAGGCAGGGAAACACCATATATTTT.

The V gene is TRBV9, the J gene TRBJ1-4; TRBD1 is a possible D gene (6 bases). V gave up 3 bases and J gave up 6 bases, with 15 bases separating them. CDR3 length equals 15 residues. The germline V gene encodes CDR1 SGDLS and CDR2 YYNGEE. The CDR3 DNA reads as TGTGCCAGCAGCGGCTCAGGGGCCAGGCATGAAAAACTGTTTTTT. Translated: CASSGSGARHEKLFF.

This clone was counted once. The V and J genes are TRBV2 and TRBJ2-7; maybe TRBD1 (5 bases). The CDR3 loop spans 13 amino acids. Germline V gives CDR1 SNHLY, CDR2 FYNNEI. V lost 10 bases and J lost 5, with 18 bases in between. CDR3 bases: TGTGCCACCCAATGGACCCAGGGCCACGAGCAGTACTTC. Translation: CATQWTQGHEQYF.